This T cell receptor beta chain derives from a study of shared clonotypes between healthy human individuals. Looked up from germline, CDR1 is MNHEY and CDR2 is SMNVEV (reference sequence). Trimming shortened V by 3 bases and J by 3 bases, and 8 bases separated the two germline ends. This CDR3 has 14 amino acids. Only in-frame clones appear in the TCRdb table, and some are missing; sequencing was by immunoSEQ multiplex PCR. This sample has 450,000 to 700,000 clones, with roughly 95% found just once. Naive CD8 cells, CD45RO-negative and positively selected for CCR7, excluded terminally differentiated effector memory CD45RA+ cells.

The specimen was naive CD8+ T cells sorted from blood. This receptor was taken from a woman aged 25 to 39 in good health. V gene TRBV27 combines with J gene TRBJ2-2, with D uncertain. The CDR3 is CASSFSSYTGELFF. In DNA, the CDR3 is TGTGCCAGCAGTTTCTCCTCGTACACCGGGGAGCTGTTTTTT.